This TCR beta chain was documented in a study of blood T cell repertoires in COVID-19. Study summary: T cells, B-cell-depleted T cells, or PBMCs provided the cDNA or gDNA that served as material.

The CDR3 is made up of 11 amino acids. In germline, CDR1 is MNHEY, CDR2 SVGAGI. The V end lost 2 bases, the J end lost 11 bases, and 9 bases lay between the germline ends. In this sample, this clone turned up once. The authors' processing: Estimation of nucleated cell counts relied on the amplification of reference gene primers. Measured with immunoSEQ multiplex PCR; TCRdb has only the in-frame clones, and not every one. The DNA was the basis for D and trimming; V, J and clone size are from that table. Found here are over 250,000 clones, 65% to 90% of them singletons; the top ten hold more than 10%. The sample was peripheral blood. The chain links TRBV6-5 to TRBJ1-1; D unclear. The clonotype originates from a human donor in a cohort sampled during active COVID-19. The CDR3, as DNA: TGTGCCAGCAGTTACGAGGGCAGTGCTTTCTTT. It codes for CASSYEGSAFF.